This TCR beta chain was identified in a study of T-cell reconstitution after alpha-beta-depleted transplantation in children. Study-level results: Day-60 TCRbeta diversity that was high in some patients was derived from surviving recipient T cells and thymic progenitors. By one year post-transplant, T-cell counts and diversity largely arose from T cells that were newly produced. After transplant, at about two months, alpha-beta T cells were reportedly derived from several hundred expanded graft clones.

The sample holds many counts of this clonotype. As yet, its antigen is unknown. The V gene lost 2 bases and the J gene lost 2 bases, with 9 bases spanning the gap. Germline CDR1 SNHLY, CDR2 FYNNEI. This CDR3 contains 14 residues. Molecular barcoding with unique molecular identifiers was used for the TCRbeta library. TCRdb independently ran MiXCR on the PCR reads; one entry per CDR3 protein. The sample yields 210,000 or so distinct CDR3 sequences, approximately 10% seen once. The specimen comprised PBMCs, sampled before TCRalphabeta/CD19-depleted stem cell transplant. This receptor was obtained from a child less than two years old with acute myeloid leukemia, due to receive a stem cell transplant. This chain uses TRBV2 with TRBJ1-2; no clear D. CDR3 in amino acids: CASSERLINYGYTF. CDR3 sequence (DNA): TGTGCCAGCAGTGAAAGATTAATAAACTATGGCTACACCTTC. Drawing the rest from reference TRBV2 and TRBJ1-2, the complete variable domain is EPEVTQTPSHQVTQMGQEVILRCVPISNHLYFYWYRQILGQKVEFLVSFYNNEISEKSEIFDDQFSVERPDGSNFTLKIRSTKLEDSAMYFCASSERLINYGYTFGSGTRLTVV.